This TCR beta chain was found in a study of CD8+ T cells in alopecia areata. CDR1 and CDR2 (germline): MNHEY, SVGAGI. V lost 6 bases and J lost 8; bases outside the gene matches: 7. The CDR3 contains 13 residues. cDNA prepared by RNA extraction and subsequent reverse transcription served as the template for sequencing. Clones were read by immunoSEQ multiplex PCR, and TCRdb kept only the in-frame ones, dropping some. The sample holds 140,000 to 150,000 clones; roughly 48% are singletons and the top ten take over 5.5%. Sampling of alopecia areata patients yielded lesional scalp punch biopsies as well as peripheral blood. The authors sorted CD4+ and CD8+ T cells from PBMCs.

V and J are TRBV6-5 and TRBJ1-2, with TRBD1 matching 9 bases. The source is a human donor with alopecia areata. The sample comprised CD4+ T cells sorted from blood. DNA for the CDR3: TGTGCCAGCAGACCACAGGGGGCGCGAGGCTACACCTTC. The encoded protein is CASRPQGARGYTF.